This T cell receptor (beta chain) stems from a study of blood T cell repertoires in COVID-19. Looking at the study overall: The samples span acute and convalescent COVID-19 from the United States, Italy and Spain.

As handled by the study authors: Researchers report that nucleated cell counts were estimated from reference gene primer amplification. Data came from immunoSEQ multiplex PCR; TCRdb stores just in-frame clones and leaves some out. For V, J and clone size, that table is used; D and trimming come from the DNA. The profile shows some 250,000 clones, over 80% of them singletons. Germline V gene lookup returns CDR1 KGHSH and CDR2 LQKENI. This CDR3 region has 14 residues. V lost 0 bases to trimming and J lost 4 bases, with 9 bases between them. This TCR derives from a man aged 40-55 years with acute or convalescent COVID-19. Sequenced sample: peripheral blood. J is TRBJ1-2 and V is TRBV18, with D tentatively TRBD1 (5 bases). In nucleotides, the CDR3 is TGTGCCAGCTCACCACCGGGGCGGACCTATGGCTACACCTTC. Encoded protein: CASSPPGRTYGYTF. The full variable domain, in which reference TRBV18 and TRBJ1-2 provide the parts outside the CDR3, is NAGVMQNPRHLVRRRGQEARLRCSPMKGHSHVYWYRQLPEEGLKFMVYLQKENIIDESGMPKERFSAEFPKEGPSILRIQQVVRGDSAAYFCASSPPGRTYGYTFGSGTRLTVV.